The 2 T cell receptor beta chains below come from one sample, sequenced in a study of T cells in Graves' hyperthyroidism and ophthalmopathy. From RNA transcripts, TCR beta CDR3 regions were amplified. The HTBI set primed first-round TCR CDR3 RT-PCR. TCRdb called the multiplex PCR reads again in MiXCR, with one record for every CDR3 protein. The profile shows under 550,000 distinct CDR3 sequences, less than 20% of them singletons. Sequencing used blood. Source of these receptors: a man aged 35 to 55 with Graves' ophthalmopathy.

This clonotype was picked up many times. The CDR3 DNA reads TGCAGTGCTAGACATGACGGGGCGGGAGATACGCAGTATTTT. Translation gives CSARHDGAGDTQYF. The chain couples TRBV20-1 to TRBJ2-3; D may match TRBD1 or TRBD2 (5 bases each). Germline V gene lookup returns CDR1 DFQATT and CDR2 SNEGSKA (reference sequence). CDR3 size: 14 residues. The V end lost 2 bases, the J end lost 5 bases, and 14 bases lay between the germline ends.

The chain has TRBV7-2 and TRBJ2-1; D not certain. The CDR3 runs to 15 residues. Germline CDR1 reads SGHTA; CDR2 reads FQGNSA. The ends were cut back, 8 bases at V and 0 bases at J, with 14 bases in the middle. CDR3 residues: CASSVSRSSYNEQFF. The CDR3 nucleotides are TGTGCCAGCTCCGTTTCTAGGAGCTCCTACAATGAGCAGTTCTTC.